The 27 T cell receptor beta chains below were found in one sample sequenced in a study of T-cell reconstitution after alpha-beta-depleted transplantation in children. Preparing the TCRbeta library involved the use of unique molecular identifiers. TCRdb reprocessed the PCR reads with MiXCR, giving one entry per CDR3 protein. The sample carries roughly 120,000 distinct CDR3 sequences, 23% recorded once. This specimen was PBMCs, mostly from graft donor cells, taken 180 days after TCRalphabeta/CD19-depleted stem cell transplant. The receptors originated from a male patient aged 2-10 years who had a stem cell transplant for chronic granulomatous disease, so the T cells may come from the graft donor.

This clonotype was observed a handful of times. V is TRBV28 and J is TRBJ2-5, with D perhaps TRBD2 (5 bases). The CDR3 runs 15 residues. Germline V gives CDR1 MDHEN, CDR2 SYDVKM. Trimming took off 5 bases at V and 7 bases at J, with 20 bases between the two ends. CDR3 bases: TGTGCCAGCAGTCAGCTCCGGGAACAAGAGAGGACCCAGTACTTC. Its protein is CASSQLREQERTQYF.

Many counts were recorded for this clonotype. The chain links TRBV5-1 to TRBJ2-2; the D is unclear. Germline CDR1 SGHRS, CDR2 YFSETQ. CDR3 length: 13 amino acids. The V end was cut by 5 bases, the J end by 0 bases, with 5 bases between. The CDR3 reads CASRGANTGELFF. The CDR3 DNA is TGCGCCAGCAGAGGAGCGAACACCGGGGAGCTGTTTTTT. Full variable domain (missing parts from reference TRBV5-1 and TRBJ2-2): KAGVTQTPRYLIKTRGQQVTLSCSPISGHRSVSWYQQTPGQGLQFLFEYFSETQRNKGNFPGRFSGRQFSNSRSEMNVSTLELGDSALYLCASRGANTGELFFGEGSRLTVL.

This clonotype was observed a few times. The chain has TRBV9 and TRBJ2-3; possibly TRBD1 for D (5 bases). The V gene lost 3 bases and the J gene lost 0 bases, with 8 bases spanning the gap. Germline assignment: CDR1 SGDLS and CDR2 YYNGEE. CDR3 length equals 14 residues. CDR3 protein: CASSARQSTDTQYF. In DNA form, the CDR3 reads TGTGCCAGCAGCGCCCGACAGAGCACAGATACGCAGTATTTT. The complete variable domain, with remaining parts taken from reference TRBV9 and TRBJ2-3, reads DSGVTQTPKHLITATGQRVTLRCSPRSGDLSVYWYQQSLDQGLQFLIQYYNGEERAKGNILERFSAQQFPDLHSELNLSSLELGDSALYFCASSARQSTDTQYFGPGTRLTVL.

The V and J genes are TRBV7-9 and TRBJ1-1; D not resolved. Trimming removed 5 bases from V and 5 bases from J, with 21 bases in between. Germline CDR1 reads SEHNR; CDR2 reads FQNEAQ (reference sequence). The CDR3 is 16 amino acids. CDR3 residues: CASSPPDPKRVTEAFF. The DNA of the CDR3 is TGTGCCAGCAGCCCTCCGGACCCCAAACGGGTAACTGAAGCTTTCTTT.

The rearrangement links TRBV5-1 to TRBJ2-5; no firm D call. Per the germline V gene, CDR1 is SGHRS and CDR2 is YFSETQ. The CDR3 covers 17 residues. Trimming removed 1 base from V and 4 bases from J, with 20 bases in between. CDR3 amino acids: CASSLIPGRSIGETQYF. The CDR3 nucleotides read TGCGCCAGCAGCTTGATACCAGGCCGATCCATTGGAGAGACCCAGTACTTC.

This clonotype was seen a handful of times. The chain employs TRBV11-1 and TRBJ2-1; D assignment may be TRBD1 or TRBD2 (5 bases each). V was cut by 7 bases and J by 3 bases, with 13 bases left in between. In germline, CDR1 is SGHAT, CDR2 FQDESV (reference sequence). CDR3 size: 14 residues. CDR3 protein: CASIPGRNYNEQFF. As DNA, the CDR3 is TGTGCCAGCATCCCGGGGCGGAACTACAATGAGCAGTTCTTC. The whole variable domain, remainder taken from reference TRBV11-1 and TRBJ2-1, is EAEVAQSPRYKITEKSQAVAFWCDPISGHATLYWYRQILGQGPELLVQFQDESVVDDSQLPKDRFSAERLKGVDSTLKIQPAELGDSAMYLCASIPGRNYNEQFFGPGTRLTVL.

This clonotype was detected a few times. The chain recombines TRBV15 with TRBJ2-3; no definite D call. Trimming removed 8 bases at V and 5 bases at J, with 8 bases between. This CDR3 is built from 11 residues. Germline V gene data show CDR1 as LNHNV and CDR2 as YYDKDF (reference sequence). The CDR3 nucleotides are TGTGCCACCGACAACCAAGATACGCAGTATTTT. Translated: CATDNQDTQYF.

V usage is TRBV27 and J usage is TRBJ2-2; D could derive from TRBD1 or TRBD2 (5 bases each). V was trimmed by 2 bases and J by 4 bases, leaving 14 bases between them. This CDR3 region has 16 residues. The V gene's germline CDR1 is MNHEY and CDR2 SMNVEV (reference sequence). CDR3 bases: TGTGCCAGCAGTTTAAGAGGGGCCCCGGGCACCGGGGAGCTGTTTTTT. Protein product: CASSLRGAPGTGELFF.

The CDR3 nucleotides read TGTGCCAGCAGCTTAACTTGGACAGGGTATCAGCCCCAGCATTTT. The encoded protein is CASSLTWTGYQPQHF. The rearrangement uses TRBV7-2 and TRBJ1-5; 8 bases align to TRBD1. The CDR3 is 15 residues long. Per germline, CDR1 SGHTA and CDR2 FQGNSA. With V trimmed by 2 bases and J by 5 bases, 5 bases remained unmatched.

This clonotype has at least ten counts. The chain joins TRBV7-3 to TRBJ2-7, with 7 nucleotides matching TRBD1. Per germline, CDR1 SGHTA and CDR2 FQGTGA. CDR3 length: 13 residues. Unmatched junction bases numbered 9, after V lost 4 bases and J lost 9 bases. The DNA for the CDR3 is TGTGCCAGCAGCTCCATACAGGGGCAGGCGCAGTACTTC. It specifies CASSSIQGQAQYF.

The sample holds many counts of this clonotype. This sequence joins TRBV5-6 and TRBJ2-3; a possible D gene is TRBD2 (6 bases). Between the trimmed V and J ends, which lost 7 bases and 0 bases, there was a span of 12 bases. Per germline, CDR1 SGHDT and CDR2 YYEEEE. CDR3 length: 14 amino acids. The CDR3 bases are TGTGCCAGCTCGAGGGGACTTAGCACAGATACGCAGTATTTT. It yields the protein CASSRGLSTDTQYF.

Ten or more counts support this clonotype. This sequence joins TRBV5-1 and TRBJ2-2; 7 bases line up with TRBD2. From germline, CDR1 is SGHRS and CDR2 YFSETQ. This CDR3 comprises 12 residues. V was pared by 4 bases and J by 6 bases, with 0 bases of the junction left unmatched. CDR3 nucleotides: TGCGCCAGCAGCCGGGAGGCCGGGGAGCTGTTTTTT. Amino acids: CASSREAGELFF.

The chain uses TRBV4-2 and TRBJ2-7; TRBD2 matches at 14 bases. V gave up 2 bases and J gave up 5 bases; unmatched junction bases: 14. The CDR3 extends over 19 amino acids. The germline CDR1 and CDR2 sequences are LGHNA and YNFKEQ. The CDR3 here is CASSQLRTSGRTPKDEQYF. DNA for the CDR3: TGTGCCAGCAGCCAACTACGGACTAGCGGGAGGACCCCCAAGGACGAGCAGTACTTC.

J is TRBJ1-1 and V is TRBV5-1; D may be TRBD1 (5 bases). The germline CDR1 and CDR2 sequences are SGHRS and YFSETQ. The germline V and J ends were trimmed by 0 bases and 4 bases, with 10 bases remaining between them. The CDR3 has 14 amino acids. CDR3 amino acids: CASSLGQGGTEAFF. The CDR3, as DNA: TGCGCCAGCAGCTTGGGGCAGGGAGGCACTGAAGCTTTCTTT.

This clonotype was observed at least ten times. The genes are TRBV12-3 or TRBV12-4 and TRBJ1-2; 9 bases match TRBD1. Germline trimming cut 8 bases from V and 4 bases from J; bases unmatched to any gene: 8. This CDR3 comprises 14 residues. The CDR3, as DNA: TGTGCCAGCTCCGGCCCGACAGGGGGCTATGGCTACACCTTC. Residues: CASSGPTGGYGYTF.

This clonotype was detected many times. V is TRBV15 and J is TRBJ2-7, with D possibly being TRBD1 (6 bases). Germline CDR1 and CDR2: LNHNV and YYDKDF (reference sequence). The CDR3 is 13 amino acids. The V and J ends lost 1 base and 3 bases respectively, with 7 bases between them. CDR3 DNA: TGTGCCACCAGCAGAGGGGACAACTACGAGCAGTACTTC. The encoded protein is CATSRGDNYEQYF. Supplemented by reference TRBV15 and TRBJ2-7, the full variable domain reads DAMVIQNPRYQVTQFGKPVTLSCSQTLNHNVMYWYQQKSSQAPKLLFHYYDKDFNNEADTPDNFQSRRPNTSFCFLDIRSPGLGDTAMYLCATSRGDNYEQYFGPGTRLTVT.

This rearrangement joins TRBV10-3 to TRBJ1-2, with a tentative D call TRBD1 (6 bases). Trimming shortened V by 3 bases and J by 0 bases, and 14 bases separated the two germline ends. From germline, CDR1 is ENHRY and CDR2 SYGVKD. This CDR3 is built from 16 residues. This CDR3 reads CAISDSGQGPNYGYTF. CDR3 nucleotides: TGTGCCATCAGTGATTCTGGCCAGGGGCCTAACTATGGCTACACCTTC.

The rearrangement joins TRBV20-1 to TRBJ2-5; 9 bases are a match to TRBD1. CDR1 and CDR2 from the germline V gene are DFQATT and SNEGSKA (reference sequence). This CDR3 spans 13 amino acids. Germline trimming cut 7 bases from V and 3 bases from J; bases unmatched to any gene: 6. CDR3 sequence: CSVPGQGKETQYF. As DNA, the CDR3 is TGCAGTGTCCCGGGACAGGGCAAAGAGACCCAGTACTTC.

This rearrangement joins TRBV20-1 to TRBJ2-3; 8 bases fit TRBD2. Germline CDR1 reads DFQATT; CDR2 reads SNEGSKA (reference sequence). There are 15 residues in the CDR3. With V trimmed by 2 bases and J by 3 bases, 7 bases remained unmatched. The CDR3 DNA sequence: TGCAGTGCTAGAAAAGCGGGAGAGGGGACAGATACGCAGTATTTT. It yields the protein CSARKAGEGTDTQYF.

This clonotype has a count of ten or more. CDR3 in DNA: TGTGCCAGCTCACCACGGACCCCCCAGACAGGCTCCTATGGCTACACCTTC. It encodes CASSPRTPQTGSYGYTF. V is TRBV18 and J is TRBJ1-2; D perhaps matches TRBD1 (6 bases). V was clipped by 1 base and J by 4 bases, with 19 bases between them. This CDR3 comprises 17 residues. Germline CDR1 and CDR2: KGHSH and LQKENI.

This clonotype was recorded a few times. This chain uses TRBV5-1 with TRBJ2-1, with 11 bases fitting TRBD2. The CDR3 is 16 residues long. Germline V CDR1 and CDR2: SGHRS, YFSETQ. V lost 0 bases and J lost 5; bases outside the gene matches: 4. CDR3 loop: CASSLAIAGGNNEQFF. In DNA, the CDR3 is TGCGCCAGCAGCTTGGCTATAGCGGGAGGGAACAATGAGCAGTTCTTC.

The rearrangement links TRBV14 to TRBJ2-1; either TRBD1 or TRBD2 may fit D (6 bases each). The CDR3 runs 16 residues. Germline CDR1 reads SGHDN; CDR2 reads FVKESK. Trimming removed 4 bases at V and 6 bases at J, with 19 bases between. The CDR3 loop reads CASSRQFSGAGNEQFF. CDR3 nucleotide sequence: TGTGCCAGCAGCCGACAATTTTCGGGGGCGGGCAATGAGCAGTTCTTC. Using reference TRBV14 and TRBJ2-1 for the parts outside the CDR3, the full variable domain is EAGVTQFPSHSVIEKGQTVTLRCDPISGHDNLYWYRRVMGKEIKFLLHFVKESKQDESGMPNNRFLAERTGGTYSTLKVQPAELEDSGVYFCASSRQFSGAGNEQFFGPGTRLTVL.

This clonotype has a count of ten or more. The rearrangement links TRBV11-2 to TRBJ2-1; the D gene is possibly TRBD1 (6 bases). V gave up 5 bases and J gave up 0 bases, with 14 bases separating them. The CDR3 is made up of 16 amino acids. Looked up from germline, CDR1 is SGHAT and CDR2 is FQNNGV. The CDR3 is CASSQGTLSSYNEQFF. The CDR3 DNA reads TGTGCCAGCAGCCAGGGGACGTTGAGCTCCTACAATGAGCAGTTCTTC. Together with reference TRBV11-2 and TRBJ2-1, the CDR3 gives the full variable domain: EAGVAQSPRYKIIEKRQSVAFWCNPISGHATLYWYQQILGQGPKLLIQFQNNGVVDDSQLPKDRFSAERLKGVDSTLKIQPAKLEDSAVYLCASSQGTLSSYNEQFFGPGTRLTVL.

The chain employs TRBV29-1 and TRBJ2-7; TRBD1 aligns across 7 bases. Germline assignment: CDR1 SQVTM and CDR2 ANQGSEA. Trimming at V came to 5 bases and at J to 5 bases, leaving 3 bases not matched to a gene. The CDR3 consists of 11 residues. The CDR3 DNA follows: TGCAGCGTTTACAGGGGCCACGAGCAGTACTTC. Its translation: CSVYRGHEQYF.

This clonotype was found a few times. The rearrangement joins TRBV2 to TRBJ2-7; 12 bases match TRBD2. The germline gives CDR1 SNHLY, CDR2 FYNNEI. CDR3 length equals 15 residues. The V and J ends lost 4 bases and 2 bases, in that order; junction bases with no gene match: 3. CDR3: CASSAWTSGTYEQYF. Here the CDR3 DNA reads TGTGCCAGCAGTGCCTGGACTAGCGGGACCTACGAGCAGTACTTC.

There are a few counts of this clonotype. The chain couples TRBV5-1 to TRBJ2-7; 7 bases agree with TRBD2. CDR3 length: 14 residues. With V trimmed by 1 base and J by 4 bases, 5 bases remained unmatched. CDR1 is SGHRS, CDR2 YFSETQ, per germline. CDR3 sequence (DNA): TGCGCCAGCAGCTTGCCTAGCGGTTTGTACGAGCAGTACTTC. Amino acids: CASSLPSGLYEQYF.

This clonotype showed up many times. The DNA is omitted, as the CDR3 cannot be located on it reliably, and the CDR3 follows TCRdb's listing. This chain uses TRBV12-3 or TRBV12-4 with TRBJ2-4; no DNA check was done on the table's D call, TRBD1. The length of the CDR3 is 13 amino acids, counting both ends. CDR3 loop: CASSFRGRFRQYF.